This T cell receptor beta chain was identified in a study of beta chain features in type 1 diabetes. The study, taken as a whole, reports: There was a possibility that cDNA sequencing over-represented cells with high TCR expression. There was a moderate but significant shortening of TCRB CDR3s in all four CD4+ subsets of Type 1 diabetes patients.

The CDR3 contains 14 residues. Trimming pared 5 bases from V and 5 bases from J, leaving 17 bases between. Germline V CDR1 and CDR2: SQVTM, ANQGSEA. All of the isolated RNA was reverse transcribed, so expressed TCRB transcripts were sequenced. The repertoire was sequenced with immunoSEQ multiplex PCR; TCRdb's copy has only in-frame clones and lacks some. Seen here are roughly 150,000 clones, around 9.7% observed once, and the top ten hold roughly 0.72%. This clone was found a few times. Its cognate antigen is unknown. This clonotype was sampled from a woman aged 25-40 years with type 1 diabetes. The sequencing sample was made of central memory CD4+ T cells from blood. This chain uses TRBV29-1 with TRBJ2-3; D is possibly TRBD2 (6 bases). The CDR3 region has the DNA TGCAGCGTTACGGGAGAGGGCCGTAGAGATACGCAGTATTTT. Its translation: CSVTGEGRRDTQYF.